Following are 32 T cell receptor beta chains from one sample sequenced in a study of cytomegalovirus exposure and HLA in healthy donors. The PCR contained 60 Vbeta and 13 Jbeta primers. Sequenced by immunoSEQ multiplex PCR; TCRdb stores in-frame clones only, minus some. This sample's clone table lists tens of thousands of clones. The sample comprised PBMCs. These receptor sequences come from a man under 40 in good health and CMV-seronegative.

The rearrangement uses TRBV29-1 and TRBJ2-3; 8 bases align to TRBD1. CDR3 length: 15 amino acids. V was clipped by 4 bases and J by 0 bases; unmatched bases: 6. Looked up from germline, CDR1 is SQVTM and CDR2 is ANQGSEA. In nucleotides, the CDR3 is TGCAGCGTTGCAAGGACAGGGAGTAGCACAGATACGCAGTATTTT. Translating it yields CSVARTGSSTDTQYF.

The chain joins TRBV4-1 to TRBJ2-1; TRBD2 matches 10 bases. Unmatched junction bases numbered 9, after V lost 4 bases and J lost 3 bases. CDR1 MGHRA and CDR2 YSYEKL come from the germline V gene. This CDR3 region has 17 residues. The CDR3 DNA follows: TGCGCCAGCAGCCGGGATGTCCTAGCGGGAGTCTACAATGAGCAGTTCTTC. Its translation is CASSRDVLAGVYNEQFF.

The V call is TRBV30, the J call TRBJ1-6; no definite D call. The germline V gene has CDR1 GTSNPN and CDR2 SVGIG (reference sequence). Trimming pared 4 bases from V and 0 bases from J, leaving 13 bases between. CDR3 length: 16 residues. The CDR3 nucleotides are TGTGCCTGGAATCGGTTCCTTAGCTCCTATAATTCACCCCTCCACTTT. Its protein is CAWNRFLSSYNSPLHF.

This sequence joins TRBV5-1 and TRBJ2-5; 7 positions match TRBD2. The J segment lost 3 bases and the V segment lost 2 bases, leaving 4 bases of the junction unmatched. Per germline, CDR1 SGHRS and CDR2 YFSETQ. This CDR3 has 14 residues. The CDR3 DNA reads TGCGCCAGCAGCTTCCCTAGCGGCGAAGAGACCCAGTACTTC. Protein product: CASSFPSGEETQYF.

The V call is TRBV7-9, the J call TRBJ1-2; D unresolved. Trimming cost V 5 bases and J 7 bases, with 17 bases left between them. CDR3 size: 14 residues. Germline values: CDR1 SEHNR, CDR2 FQNEAQ (reference sequence). The CDR3, as DNA: TGTGCCAGCAGCCTACCGGGAGCCGGATTTGGCTACACCTTC. Its translation is CASSLPGAGFGYTF. The entire variable domain, with the rest obtained from reference TRBV7-9 and TRBJ1-2, is as follows: DTGVSQNPRHKITKRGQNVTFRCDPISEHNRLYWYRQTLGQGPEFLTYFQNEAQLEKSRLLSDRFSAERPKGSFSTLEIQRTEQGDSAMYLCASSLPGAGFGYTFGSGTRLTVV.

The chain is built from TRBV2 and TRBJ2-3; D might be TRBD2 (5 bases). CDR3 length equals 13 residues. Germline-derived CDR1 and CDR2 are SNHLY and FYNNEI. The V gene lost 6 bases and the J gene lost 5 bases, with 12 bases spanning the gap. CDR3 in DNA: TGTGCCAGCAGGTCTGGAGGTAAAGATACGCAGTATTTT. Translating it yields CASRSGGKDTQYF.

V and J are TRBV5-1 and TRBJ1-5; no definite D call. CDR1 is SGHRS and CDR2 is YFSETQ in the germline V gene. Between the trimmed V and J ends, which lost 5 bases and 5 bases, there was a span of 5 bases. The length of the CDR3 is 11 residues. CDR3 sequence reads: CASSNDQPQHF. CDR3 nucleotide sequence: TGCGCCAGCAGTAATGATCAGCCCCAGCATTTT.

J is TRBJ2-5 and V is TRBV29-1; 7 bases match TRBD2. Germline lookup yields CDR1 SQVTM and CDR2 ANQGSEA. Trimming took 4 bases from V and 10 from J; bases not matched to a gene: 15. This CDR3 spans 14 amino acids. The CDR3 DNA reads TGCAGCGTTGTGGACCGACCGGGGACGGGGGGCCAGTACTTC. Protein: CSVVDRPGTGGQYF. Combining the CDR3 with reference TRBV29-1 and TRBJ2-5 gives the whole variable domain SAVISQKPSRDICQRGTSLTIQCQVDSQVTMMFWYRQQPGQSLTLIATANQGSEATYESGFVIDKFPISRPNLTFSTLTVSNMSPEDSSIYLCSVVDRPGTGGQYFGPGTRLLVL.

V and J are TRBV4-1 and TRBJ2-7; D gene unclear. Germline assignment: CDR1 MGHRA and CDR2 YSYEKL. V shed 0 bases and J shed 0 bases, with 12 bases lying between them. The CDR3 runs 16 residues. CDR3 DNA: TGCGCCAGCAGCCAAGATACAAAGTCTAGCTCCTACGAGCAGTACTTC. It encodes CASSQDTKSSSYEQYF.

This rearrangement joins TRBV6-1 to TRBJ2-5; D is ambiguous. TRBJ2-7 explains the end of the DNA better; the J call may be wrong. Germline loops: CDR1 MNHNS, CDR2 SASEGT. The CDR3 length is 14 residues. The CDR3 region is CASSEGIYAYEQYF. The CDR3 region has the DNA TGTGCCAGCAGTGAAGGAATTTATGCCTACGAGCAGTACTTC.

V gene TRBV6-6 combines with J gene TRBJ1-3; unclear D gene. The CDR3 has 14 amino acids. Between the trimmed V and J ends, which lost 6 bases and 3 bases, there was a span of 12 bases. CDR1 and CDR2 (germline): MNHNY, SVGAGI (reference sequence). CDR3 loop: CASRREVIGNTIYF. The CDR3 nucleotides read TGTGCCAGCAGGCGCGAGGTCATTGGAAACACCATATATTTT.

This rearrangement joins TRBV5-1 to TRBJ2-5; possible D gene TRBD2, 6 bases. The end of the DNA is better explained by TRBJ2-7, so the J call may be wrong. The CDR3 covers 15 residues. CDR1 and CDR2 (germline): SGHRS, YFSETQ. CDR3 in DNA: TGCGCCAGCAGCCTACTGCAAGGGACTGGCTACGAGCAGTACTTC. Its translation is CASSLLQGTGYEQYF.

The chain links TRBV6-1 to TRBJ2-3; 9 bases line up with TRBD2. V dropped 0 bases and J dropped 4; count of bases not matched to a gene: 8. This CDR3 region has 17 residues. Germline V gene lookup returns CDR1 MNHNS and CDR2 SASEGT. The CDR3 spells CASSEARGGMGADTQYF. DNA of the CDR3: TGTGCCAGCAGTGAAGCGCGGGGGGGGATGGGTGCAGATACGCAGTATTTT.

The chain has TRBV4-3 and TRBJ1-1, with D possibly TRBD1 on 6 matching bases. The CDR3 spans 16 residues. The ends were cut back, 0 bases at V and 0 bases at J, with 11 bases in the middle. Germline CDR1 is LGHNA and CDR2 is YSLEER. CDR3 in amino acids: CASSQEPTGVNTEAFF. CDR3 DNA: TGCGCCAGCAGCCAAGAACCGACAGGAGTGAACACTGAAGCTTTCTTT.

This sequence joins TRBV10-3 and TRBJ1-1; D gene ambiguous. The germline V gene has CDR1 ENHRY and CDR2 SYGVKD. The CDR3 spans 17 residues. Trimming shortened V by 6 bases and J by 4 bases, and 24 bases separated the two germline ends. The CDR3 region has the DNA TGTGCCATCAGGGCGGAGGGTGGGAGGGTGATTGGCACTGAAGCTTTCTTT. Translating gives CAIRAEGGRVIGTEAFF.

The chain has TRBV15 and TRBJ2-5, with 9 bases identical to TRBD2. Germline lookup yields CDR1 LNHNV and CDR2 YYDKDF (reference sequence). J was trimmed by 4 bases and V by 2 bases; bases with no gene match: 8. CDR3 size: 16 residues. CDR3 bases: TGTGCCACCAGCAGATCCCGCGGGGGGGGAGGAGAGACCCAGTACTTC. Its translation: CATSRSRGGGGETQYF.

The chain combines TRBV2 with TRBJ2-1, with 7 bases fitting TRBD1. Germline V gene lookup returns CDR1 SNHLY and CDR2 FYNNEI. CDR3 length: 13 residues. Trimming at V came to 8 bases and at J to 6 bases, leaving 7 bases not matched to a gene. The CDR3 reads CASRQGHGNEQFF. Here the CDR3 DNA reads TGTGCCAGCCGACAGGGACATGGCAATGAGCAGTTCTTC.

V is TRBV19 and J is TRBJ2-7; TRBD2 matches at 7 bases. The CDR3 is 13 amino acids. Germline V CDR1 and CDR2: LNHDA, SQIVND (reference sequence). Unmatched junction bases numbered 3, after V lost 4 bases and J lost 3 bases. The CDR3 bases are TGTGCCAGTAGTAGAAAGCGGGACTACGAGCAGTACTTC. This encodes CASSRKRDYEQYF.

The chain links TRBV18 to TRBJ2-3, with D unclear. The ends were cut back, 3 bases at V and 5 bases at J, with 3 bases in the middle. There are 11 residues in the CDR3. Germline V gene lookup returns CDR1 KGHSH and CDR2 LQKENI. The CDR3 loop is CASSPLDTQYF. In nucleotides, the CDR3 is TGTGCCAGCTCACCCCTAGATACGCAGTATTTT.

CDR3 amino acids: CASSDVGGVSLHF. The DNA of the CDR3 is TGTGCCAGCAGTGATGTTGGAGGGGTTAGCCTCCACTTT. The V gene is TRBV25-1, the J gene TRBJ1-6; D possibly corresponds to TRBD1 (5 bases). V was shortened by 3 bases and J by 15 bases, with 15 bases between the two germline ends. Germline V CDR1 and CDR2: MGHDK, SYGVNS. CDR3 length equals 13 residues.

The chain couples TRBV5-1 to TRBJ2-1; the D gene is possibly TRBD1 (6 bases). There are 17 residues in the CDR3. From germline, CDR1 is SGHRS and CDR2 YFSETQ. V was cut by 5 bases and J by 5 bases, with 23 bases left in between. DNA for the CDR3: TGCGCCAGCAGAACCCACGGCGCAGGGGAGTCTGACAATGAGCAGTTCTTC. This translates into CASRTHGAGESDNEQFF.

This chain links TRBV23-1 with TRBJ1-2, with D perhaps matching TRBD1 (6 bases). TRBV23-1 is labeled an ORF, and its function is uncertain. The CDR3 length is 11 residues. Between the trimmed V and J ends, which lost 5 bases and 9 bases, there was a span of 10 bases. The CDR3: CASSYTGSYTF. DNA for the CDR3: TGCGCCAGCAGTTACACAGGGAGCTACACCTTC.

V usage is TRBV4-1 and J usage is TRBJ2-5, with D possibly TRBD2 on 6 matching bases. CDR3 length: 15 amino acids. Germline CDR1 is MGHRA and CDR2 is YSYEKL. Deletions cut 3 bases from V and 3 bases from J, with 14 bases between. CDR3 sequence (DNA): TGCGCCAGCAGCCAGACGGGAGTTTCCGAAGAGACCCAGTACTTC. This codes for CASSQTGVSEETQYF.

This chain uses TRBV7-9 with TRBJ2-7, with 7 bases identical to TRBD1. Per the germline V gene, CDR1 is SEHNR and CDR2 is FQNEAQ (reference sequence). V shed 5 bases, J shed 0 bases, and the junction held 10 bases outside the gene matches. CDR3 size: 16 residues. The CDR3 DNA is TGTGCCAGCAGCCCTCCGACAGGGCTTGACTCCTACGAGCAGTACTTC. Encoded protein: CASSPPTGLDSYEQYF. Supplemented by reference TRBV7-9 and TRBJ2-7, the full variable domain reads DTGVSQNPRHKITKRGQNVTFRCDPISEHNRLYWYRQTLGQGPEFLTYFQNEAQLEKSRLLSDRFSAERPKGSFSTLEIQRTEQGDSAMYLCASSPPTGLDSYEQYFGPGTRLTVT.

The chain has TRBV11-2 and TRBJ2-1, with 8 bases aligning to TRBD2. Germline CDR1 and CDR2: SGHAT and FQNNGV. This CDR3 is 14 amino acids long. The J segment lost 5 bases and the V segment lost 10 bases, leaving 10 bases of the junction unmatched. In DNA, the CDR3 is TGTGCCACCAAGCGGGGGCCGTCAAACAATGAGCAGTTCTTC. Its translation: CATKRGPSNNEQFF.

The chain couples TRBV11-2 to TRBJ2-5; possibly TRBD1 for D (5 bases). The CDR3 spans 15 residues. Between the trimmed V and J ends, which lost 1 base and 2 bases, there was a span of 11 bases. The V gene's germline CDR1 is SGHAT and CDR2 FQNNGV. The DNA for the CDR3 is TGTGCCAGCAGCTTAGCAGGGATCTTACAAGAGACCCAGTACTTC. It encodes CASSLAGILQETQYF.

The genes are TRBV6-1 and TRBJ1-1; D unresolved. The CDR3 totals 13 residues. Deletions cut 0 bases from V and 1 base from J, with 3 bases between. CDR1 and CDR2 from the germline V gene are MNHNS and SASEGT. CDR3 bases: TGTGCCAGCAGTGAAGCAGCGAACACTGAAGCTTTCTTT. It encodes CASSEAANTEAFF.

The gene calls are TRBV29-1 and TRBJ2-5; 9 bases agree with TRBD1. The CDR3 sequence is 13 residues long. Trimming cost V 6 bases and J 7 bases; bases outside gene matches: 9. Germline V lookup: CDR1 SQVTM, CDR2 ANQGSEA. The CDR3 is CSVSTGGGGTQYF. The CDR3 nucleotides read TGCAGCGTGAGCACAGGGGGCGGCGGGACCCAGTACTTC.

The V gene is TRBV6-5, the J gene TRBJ2-1; 9 bases are a match to TRBD1. The CDR3 runs 14 residues. J gave up 9 bases and V 5 bases, and 8 bases lay outside the gene matches. CDR1 MNHEY and CDR2 SVGAGI come from the germline V gene. Here the CDR3 reads CASSGQGLIGEQFF. CDR3 nucleotide sequence: TGTGCCAGCAGTGGACAGGGGTTAATTGGTGAGCAGTTCTTC.

The rearrangement links TRBV18 to TRBJ1-6, with unresolved D. The ends were cut back, 3 bases at V and 0 bases at J, with 6 bases in the middle. CDR3 size: 15 residues. The germline CDR1 and CDR2 sequences are KGHSH and LQKENI. The CDR3 loop reads CASSPGNSYNSPLHF. In DNA form, the CDR3 reads TGTGCCAGCTCACCCGGGAACTCCTATAATTCACCCCTCCACTTT.

J is TRBJ1-5 and V is TRBV7-9; D unclear. Germline V CDR1 and CDR2: SEHNR, FQNEAQ (reference sequence). V was cut by 9 bases and J by 9 bases, with 18 bases left in between. The CDR3 is made up of 13 amino acids. The CDR3 loop is CASQAGDARPQHF. In DNA form, the CDR3 reads TGTGCCAGTCAGGCGGGTGACGCCCGGCCCCAGCATTTT.

Here the CDR3 DNA reads TGTGCCAGCAGCGTAGCGTCTAACCACTATGGCTACACCTTC. This gives the protein CASSVASNHYGYTF. The V and J genes are TRBV9 and TRBJ1-2, with D unclear. V dropped 0 bases and J dropped 3 bases, with 9 bases sitting between them. CDR1 SGDLS and CDR2 YYNGEE come from the germline V gene. This CDR3 comprises 14 residues.